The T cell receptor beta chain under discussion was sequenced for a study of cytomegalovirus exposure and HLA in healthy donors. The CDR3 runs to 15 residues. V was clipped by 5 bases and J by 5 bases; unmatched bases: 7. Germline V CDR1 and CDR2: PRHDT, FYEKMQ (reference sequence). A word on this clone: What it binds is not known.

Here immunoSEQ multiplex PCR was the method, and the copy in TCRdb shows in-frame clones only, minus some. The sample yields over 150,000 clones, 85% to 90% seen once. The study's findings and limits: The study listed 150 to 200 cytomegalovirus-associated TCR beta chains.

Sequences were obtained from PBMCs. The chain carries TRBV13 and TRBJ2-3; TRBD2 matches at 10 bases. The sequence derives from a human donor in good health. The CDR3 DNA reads TGTGCCAGCAGCGTACTAGCGGGAAGTGGAGATACGCAGTATTTT. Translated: CASSVLAGSGDTQYF.